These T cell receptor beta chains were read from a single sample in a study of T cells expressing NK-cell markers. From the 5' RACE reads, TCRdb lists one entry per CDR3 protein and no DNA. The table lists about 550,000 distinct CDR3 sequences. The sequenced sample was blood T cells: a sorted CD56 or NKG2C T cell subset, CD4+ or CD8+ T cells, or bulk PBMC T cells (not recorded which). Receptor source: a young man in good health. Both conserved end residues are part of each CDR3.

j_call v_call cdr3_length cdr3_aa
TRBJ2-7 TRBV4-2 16 CASSQEGGRRDYEQYF
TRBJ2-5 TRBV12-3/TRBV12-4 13 CASSGMGFETQYF
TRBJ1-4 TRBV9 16 CASSASLGGTNEKLFF
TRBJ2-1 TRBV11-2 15 CASSLGLLAGGEQFF
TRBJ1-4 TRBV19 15 CASTNWGKVNEKLFF
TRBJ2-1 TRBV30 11 CAWGDRPRWFF
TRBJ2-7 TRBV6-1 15 CASSDTVGVLREQYF
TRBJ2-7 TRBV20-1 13 CSAQDRFIYEQYF
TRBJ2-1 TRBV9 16 CASSVQVGGSYNEQFF
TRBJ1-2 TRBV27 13 CASRLTWAEGYTF
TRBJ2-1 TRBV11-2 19 CASSLRGDNYEFSYNEQFF
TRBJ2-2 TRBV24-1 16 CATRVKRESNTGELFF
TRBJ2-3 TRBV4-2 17 CASSQEASGRAADTQYF
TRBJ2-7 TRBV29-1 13 CSGSGRTAYEQYF
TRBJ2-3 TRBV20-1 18 CSARKSGQPGAGTDTQYF
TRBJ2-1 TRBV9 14 CASSVSGGYNEQFF
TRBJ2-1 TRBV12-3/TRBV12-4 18 CASSRRASGRSSYNEQFF